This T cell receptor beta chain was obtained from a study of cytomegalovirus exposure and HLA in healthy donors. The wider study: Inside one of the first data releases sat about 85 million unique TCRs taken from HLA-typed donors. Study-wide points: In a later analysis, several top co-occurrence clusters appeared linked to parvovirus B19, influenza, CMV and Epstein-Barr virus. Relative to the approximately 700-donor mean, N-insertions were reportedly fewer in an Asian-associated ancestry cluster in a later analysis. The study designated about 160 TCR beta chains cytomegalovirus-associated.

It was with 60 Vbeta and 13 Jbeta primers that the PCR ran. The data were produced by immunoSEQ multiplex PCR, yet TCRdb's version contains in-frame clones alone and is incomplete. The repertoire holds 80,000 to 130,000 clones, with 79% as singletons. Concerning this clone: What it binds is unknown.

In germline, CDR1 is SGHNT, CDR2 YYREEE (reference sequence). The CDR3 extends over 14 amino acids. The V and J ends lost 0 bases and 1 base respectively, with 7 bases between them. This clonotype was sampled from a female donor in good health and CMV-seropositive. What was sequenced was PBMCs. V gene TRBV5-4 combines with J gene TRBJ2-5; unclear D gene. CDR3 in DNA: TGTGCCAGCAGCTTGGGCGTGCGCCAAGAGACCCAGTACTTC. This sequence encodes CASSLGVRQETQYF.